A single sample is the source of the 30 T cell receptor beta chains below, sequenced in a study of blood T cell repertoires in COVID-19. Sequenced by immunoSEQ multiplex PCR; TCRdb stores in-frame clones only, minus some. The sample has fewer than 300,000 clones, roughly 90% seen once. The sample comprised PBMCs or T cells enriched from blood (not recorded which). The source of these receptors is a man aged 40-50 years who had recovered from COVID-19.

CDR3 sequence reads: CASSLGQGSHEQYF. CDR3 bases: TGTGCCAGTAGTTTGGGACAGGGGTCCCACGAGCAGTACTTC. The rearrangement joins TRBV19 to TRBJ2-7; TRBD1 matches at 10 bases. V lost 5 bases, J lost 5 bases, and 6 bases stayed unmatched. This CDR3 is built from 14 residues. The germline V gene encodes CDR1 LNHDA and CDR2 SQIVND (reference sequence).

This chain connects TRBV6-1 to TRBJ1-1, with 8 bases fitting TRBD1. Germline CDR1 is MNHNS and CDR2 is SASEGT. Losses at the gene ends were 3 bases for V and 1 base for J; bases not matched to a gene: 4. This CDR3 has 15 residues. CDR3: CASSDAGTGNTEAFF. The CDR3 DNA follows: TGTGCCAGCAGTGATGCCGGGACAGGGAACACTGAAGCTTTCTTT.

Only one count was recorded for this clone. The chain recombines TRBV12-3 or TRBV12-4 with TRBJ1-2, with D uncertain. Trimming took 3 bases from V and 7 from J, leaving 6 bases between them. The CDR3 runs to 11 residues. The chain's CDR3 is CASSFVRGYTF. The CDR3 DNA follows: TGTGCCAGCAGTTTTGTCCGTGGCTACACCTTC.

The chain joins TRBV7-9 to TRBJ2-5; 7 nucleotides line up with TRBD2. The ends lost 7 bases at V and 2 bases at J; junction bases unmatched: 7. Germline V lookup: CDR1 SEHNR, CDR2 FQNEAQ (reference sequence). The CDR3 extends over 14 amino acids. DNA of the CDR3: TGTGCCAGCACGCCACGGGACTATCAAGAGACCCAGTACTTC. It translates to CASTPRDYQETQYF.

This clone has only one observation. The rearrangement joins TRBV21-1 to TRBJ2-1; the table's D call, TRBD2, has no DNA check behind it. TRBV21-1 represents a pseudogene. The CDR3 runs to 14 residues. Here the CDR3 DNA reads TGTGCCATCAAGCGGGAGACGAACTACAATGAGCAGTTCTTC. It yields the protein CAIKRETNYNEQFF.

The chain links TRBV19 to TRBJ1-5; D unclear. This CDR3 contains 14 residues. V gave up 1 base and J gave up 11 bases, with 15 bases separating them. CDR1 and CDR2 (germline): LNHDA, SQIVND (reference sequence). The CDR3 DNA follows: TGTGCCAGTAGTATAGCACCGCTAGAGGTGGCCCAGCATTTT. Translating it yields CASSIAPLEVAQHF.

The chain has TRBV7-3 and TRBJ2-6; 7 nucleotides match TRBD1. Looked up from germline, CDR1 is SGHTA and CDR2 is FQGTGA. The V and J ends lost 5 bases and 0 bases, in that order; junction bases with no gene match: 13. The CDR3 covers 19 residues. The CDR3 sequence: CASSPRLGQRNSGANVLTF. CDR3 DNA: TGTGCCAGCAGCCCCCGCCTGGGACAGAGGAACTCTGGGGCCAACGTCCTGACTTTC. Full variable domain (remainder filled in from reference TRBV7-3 and TRBJ2-6): GAGVSQTPSNKVTEKGKYVELRCDPISGHTALYWYRQSLGQGPEFLIYFQGTGAADDSGLPNDRFFAVRPEGSVSTLKIQRTERGDSAVYLCASSPRLGQRNSGANVLTFGAGSRLTVL.

CDR3 in amino acids: CATSTGRLAQQYEQFF. CDR3 nucleotides: TGTGCCACCAGCACAGGCCGACTAGCGCAACAATATGAGCAGTTCTTC. The V call is TRBV15, the J call TRBJ2-1; 8 bases align to TRBD2. Trimming at V came to 4 bases and at J to 8 bases, leaving 13 bases not matched to a gene. CDR3 length: 16 residues. CDR1 LNHNV and CDR2 YYDKDF come from the germline V gene (reference sequence).

The chain couples TRBV2 to TRBJ2-7; TRBD2 is a possible D gene (6 bases). Germline CDR1 is SNHLY and CDR2 is FYNNEI. There are 17 residues in the CDR3. Deletions cut 0 bases from V and 4 bases from J, with 19 bases between. The CDR3 is CASSEAERGTRYYEQYF. The CDR3 bases are TGTGCCAGCAGTGAAGCGGAACGCGGGACTCGGTATTACGAGCAGTACTTC.

This clone was detected a few times. The chain carries TRBV6-6 and TRBJ2-5; 11 bases agree with TRBD1. This CDR3 is built from 13 residues. Unmatched junction bases numbered 1, after V lost 8 bases and J lost 2 bases. Germline V gives CDR1 MNHNY, CDR2 SVGAGI (reference sequence). The CDR3 protein is CASRDRGQETQYF. For the CDR3, the DNA is TGTGCCAGCCGGGACAGGGGGCAAGAGACCCAGTACTTC.

This clone was observed a single time. This sequence joins TRBV9 and TRBJ2-1; 9 bases are shared with TRBD1. This CDR3 has 15 residues. The J segment lost 10 bases and the V segment lost 0 bases, leaving 8 bases of the junction unmatched. The germline V gene encodes CDR1 SGDLS and CDR2 YYNGEE. CDR3: CASSVVGSTGGEQFF. The DNA of the CDR3 is TGTGCCAGCAGCGTAGTGGGCTCGACAGGGGGGGAGCAGTTCTTC.

This sequence joins TRBV12-3 or TRBV12-4 and TRBJ1-2; D not resolved. This CDR3 is 13 amino acids long. Trimming pared 2 bases from V and 7 bases from J, leaving 11 bases between. The CDR3 loop reads CASSLLAGGGYTF. For the CDR3, the DNA is TGTGCCAGCAGTTTATTGGCTGGCGGTGGCTACACCTTC.

V is TRBV5-1 and J is TRBJ2-2; possible D gene TRBD1, 6 bases. The CDR3 consists of 16 residues. CDR1 and CDR2 (germline): SGHRS, YFSETQ. With 4 bases removed from V and 0 bases from J, the gap between germline ends came to 13 bases. CDR3 loop: CASSLWGHANTGELFF. The CDR3 nucleotides are TGCGCCAGCAGCCTGTGGGGGCACGCGAACACCGGGGAGCTGTTTTTT.

The chain recombines TRBV7-2 with TRBJ2-7; 9 nucleotides match TRBD2. This CDR3 is built from 14 residues. J lost 4 bases, V lost 3 bases, and 4 bases had no gene match. Germline V gene data show CDR1 as SGHTA and CDR2 as FQGNSA. CDR3 region: CASSFGTSNYEQYF. The CDR3 DNA reads as TGTGCCAGCAGCTTTGGGACTAGCAATTACGAGCAGTACTTC.

About this clone: A far larger clone is only one base removed, so a read error is likely. The chain joins TRBV7-2 to TRBJ1-1, with a weak D call TRBD1 (6 bases). Looked up from germline, CDR1 is SGHTA and CDR2 is FQGNSA. The CDR3 extends over 13 amino acids. Deletions cut 1 base from V and 4 bases from J, with 7 bases between. This chain's CDR3 is CASSLDRATEAFF. DNA for the CDR3: TGTGCCAGCAGCTTAGACAGGGCCACTGAAGCTTTCTTT.

This clone was recorded only once. V is TRBV7-6 and J is TRBJ2-2; 9 bases are shared with TRBD1. CDR1 is SGHVS, CDR2 FNYEAQ, per germline. There are 16 residues in the CDR3. J lost 10 bases, V lost 5 bases, and 14 bases had no gene match. In DNA form, the CDR3 reads TGTGCCAGCAGCCCACGTCCCGGGACAGGGACTTTGGAGCTGTTTTTT. Its protein product is CASSPRPGTGTLELFF.

This clone was counted once. The gene calls are TRBV7-9 and TRBJ2-5, with D perhaps TRBD1 (5 bases). CDR3 size: 14 residues. V lost 7 bases and J lost 2, with 14 bases in between. Germline V gene data show CDR1 as SEHNR and CDR2 as FQNEAQ (reference sequence). The CDR3 sequence: CASTLGDSQETQYF. Written as DNA, the CDR3 is TGTGCCAGCACCCTAGGTGACAGTCAAGAGACCCAGTACTTC.

This clone was seen a single time. V usage is TRBV28 and J usage is TRBJ2-3, with D hard to call. V lost 8 bases and J 3 bases, leaving 9 bases between the germline ends. CDR3 size: 12 residues. Germline CDR1 and CDR2: MDHEN and SYDVKM. CDR3 region: CASPTQTDTQYF. The CDR3 bases are TGTGCCAGCCCTACCCAAACAGATACGCAGTATTTT.

This clone was counted once. In the same sample, other DNA sequences code for this CDR3. This chain connects TRBV6-5 to TRBJ2-7; 8 nucleotides match TRBD1. After removal of 6 bases from V and 1 base from J, the junction contained 5 bases not matched to a gene. Germline V gives CDR1 MNHEY, CDR2 SVGAGI. The CDR3 sequence is 14 residues long. The CDR3 is CASSRDRISYEQYF. CDR3 DNA: TGTGCCAGCAGCCGGGACAGGATATCCTACGAGCAGTACTTC.

This chain links TRBV11-1 with TRBJ2-5; 9 bases map to TRBD2. V lost 4 bases to trimming and J lost 2 bases; unmatched junction nucleotides: 5. CDR3 length: 15 residues. The germline gives CDR1 SGHAT, CDR2 FQDESV (reference sequence). In DNA, the CDR3 is TGTGCCAGCAGCTCAGGACTAGCGACACAAGAGACCCAGTACTTC. This translates into CASSSGLATQETQYF.

This rearrangement joins TRBV7-2 to TRBJ1-6; D perhaps matches TRBD1 (6 bases). Germline assignment: CDR1 SGHTA and CDR2 FQGNSA. V was cut by 4 bases and J by 6 bases, with 10 bases left in between. The length of the CDR3 is 14 residues. This chain's CDR3 is CASSSGQPNSPLHF. Written as DNA, the CDR3 is TGTGCCAGCAGCTCAGGACAGCCTAATTCACCCCTCCACTTT. The whole variable domain, filled in from reference TRBV7-2 and TRBJ1-6, reads GAGVSQSPSNKVTEKGKDVELRCDPISGHTALYWYRQSLGQGLEFLIYFQGNSAPDKSGLPSDRFSAERTGGSVSTLTIQRTQQEDSAVYLCASSSGQPNSPLHFGNGTRLTVT.

This clone was recorded a few times. V and J are TRBV28 and TRBJ2-7; 13 nucleotides align to TRBD2. The CDR3 spans 15 residues. V lost 5 bases, J lost 2 bases, and 3 bases stayed unmatched. Germline CDR1 and CDR2: MDHEN and SYDVKM. The CDR3 region has the DNA TGTGCCAGCAGTCCAGGACTAGCGGGAGCCTACGAGCAGTACTTC. Encoded protein: CASSPGLAGAYEQYF. The full variable domain, completed using reference TRBV28 and TRBJ2-7, is DVKVTQSSRYLVKRTGEKVFLECVQDMDHENMFWYRQDPGLGLRLIYFSYDVKMKEKGDIPEGYSVSREKKERFSLILESASTNQTSMYLCASSPGLAGAYEQYFGPGTRLTVT.

The rearrangement uses TRBV5-4 and TRBJ1-2; 9 bases align to TRBD1. V lost 4 bases to trimming and J lost 4 bases; unmatched junction nucleotides: 2. The CDR3 totals 13 residues. CDR1 is SGHNT, CDR2 YYREEE, per germline (reference sequence). CDR3 amino acids: CASSRDRVYGYTF. CDR3 sequence (DNA): TGTGCCAGCAGCCGGGACAGGGTCTATGGCTACACCTTC. Based on the CDR3 plus reference TRBV5-4 and TRBJ1-2, the full variable domain is ETGVTQSPTHLIKTRGQQVTLRCSSQSGHNTVSWYQQALGQGPQFIFQYYREEENGRGNFPPRFSGLQFPNYSSELNVNALELDDSALYLCASSRDRVYGYTFGSGTRLTVV.

This clone was seen a single time. This chain joins TRBV9 and TRBJ2-2; 13 bases match TRBD2. Trimming removed 4 bases from V and 7 bases from J; junction bases left unmatched: 10. Germline V gene lookup returns CDR1 SGDLS and CDR2 YYNGEE. This CDR3 contains 17 residues. CDR3 sequence: CASSPLTSGGVVGELFF. The CDR3 bases are TGTGCCAGCAGCCCGCTCACTAGCGGGGGGGTCGTCGGGGAGCTGTTTTTT. The complete variable domain, with remaining parts taken from reference TRBV9 and TRBJ2-2, reads DSGVTQTPKHLITATGQRVTLRCSPRSGDLSVYWYQQSLDQGLQFLIQYYNGEERAKGNILERFSAQQFPDLHSELNLSSLELGDSALYFCASSPLTSGGVVGELFFGEGSRLTVL.

The CDR3 protein is CASSLLAVPSTDTQYF. The CDR3 nucleotides are TGTGCCAGCAGTTTGCTAGCGGTTCCGAGCACAGATACGCAGTATTTT. The V call is TRBV6-5, the J call TRBJ2-3; 7 nucleotides agree with TRBD2. V lost 4 bases to trimming and J lost 0 bases; unmatched junction nucleotides: 7. Germline values: CDR1 MNHEY, CDR2 SVGAGI. The CDR3 spans 16 residues.

This sequence joins TRBV15 and TRBJ2-3, with 7 bases fitting TRBD2. The CDR3 is made up of 15 amino acids. The ends lost 2 bases at V and 0 bases at J; junction bases unmatched: 2. Per the germline V gene, CDR1 is LNHNV and CDR2 is YYDKDF (reference sequence). The CDR3 bases are TGTGCCACCAGCAGACTAGCGGCTAGCACAGATACGCAGTATTTT. Translating gives CATSRLAASTDTQYF.

The rearrangement links TRBV3-1 (or the pseudogene TRBV3-2) to TRBJ1-3; D call uncertain. The CDR3 sequence is 13 residues long. The germline CDR1 and CDR2 sequences are LGHDT and YNNKEL (reference sequence). V shed 2 bases and J shed 8 bases, with 10 bases lying between them. The CDR3 sequence: CASSQPVLDTIYF. The CDR3 DNA reads as TGTGCCAGCAGCCAACCGGTTTTAGACACCATATATTTT.

J is TRBJ1-2 and V is TRBV27; 8 nucleotides match TRBD1. The germline V gene has CDR1 MNHEY and CDR2 SMNVEV (reference sequence). The CDR3 sequence is 19 residues long. The trim removed 5 bases at V and 8 bases at J, leaving 25 bases unmatched. The CDR3 sequence is CASSPDYRDRLISGSGYTF. The CDR3 DNA sequence: TGTGCCAGCAGTCCAGACTACCGGGACAGGCTGATATCTGGGTCGGGCTACACCTTC.

V gene TRBV9 combines with J gene TRBJ2-2; tentative D call: TRBD2 (7 bases). The CDR3 has 14 residues. In germline, CDR1 is SGDLS, CDR2 YYNGEE. The germline V and J ends were trimmed by 2 bases and 6 bases, with 11 bases remaining between them. CDR3 protein: CASSVWEGAGELFF. The CDR3, as DNA: TGTGCCAGCAGCGTGTGGGAGGGGGCCGGGGAGCTGTTTTTT.

This rearrangement joins TRBV15 to TRBJ2-7, with TRBD1 matching over 8 bases. Germline V gene sequence: CDR1 LNHNV, CDR2 YYDKDF (reference sequence). V gave up 1 base and J gave up 0 bases; unmatched junction bases: 8. The CDR3 contains 17 residues. CDR3 residues: CATSRVDRGYSSYEQYF. Here the CDR3 DNA reads TGTGCCACCAGCAGAGTCGACAGGGGCTATAGCTCCTACGAGCAGTACTTC.